Below, 23 T cell receptor beta chains from the same sample are listed, as sequenced in a study of cytomegalovirus exposure and HLA in healthy donors. The PCR ran on 60 Vbeta and 13 Jbeta primers. The data were produced by immunoSEQ multiplex PCR, yet TCRdb's version contains in-frame clones alone and is incomplete. The sample consists of under 90,000 clones, roughly two thirds of them appearing once. The sample taken for sequencing was PBMCs. These receptors were collected from a man aged 40-49 years in good health and CMV-seropositive.

This chain links TRBV19 with TRBJ1-2, with TRBD1 identical over 10 bases. Germline V lookup: CDR1 LNHDA, CDR2 SQIVND (reference sequence). This CDR3 contains 14 residues. V gave up 6 bases and J gave up 4 bases; unmatched junction bases: 5. CDR3: CASRTGGAGYGYTF. The CDR3 DNA reads TGTGCCAGTAGGACAGGGGGCGCGGGCTATGGCTACACCTTC. Supplemented by reference TRBV19 and TRBJ1-2, the full variable domain reads DGGITQSPKYLFRKEGQNVTLSCEQNLNHDAMYWYRQDPGQGLRLIYYSQIVNDFQKGDIAEGYSVSREKKESFPLTVTSAQKNPTAFYLCASRTGGAGYGYTFGSGTRLTVV.

This clone has only a few counts. The rearrangement uses TRBV7-8 and TRBJ2-2, with D possibly matching TRBD1 (6 bases). Germline assignment: CDR1 SGHVS and CDR2 FQNEAQ. There are 16 residues in the CDR3. The V and J ends lost 7 bases and 3 bases respectively, with 18 bases between them. The CDR3 here is CASTPRGRFDTGELFF. The CDR3 nucleotides are TGTGCCAGCACCCCCAGGGGCAGGTTCGACACCGGGGAGCTGTTTTTT.

This chain uses TRBV4-1 with TRBJ1-1; 7 bases are shared with TRBD1. Germline CDR1 MGHRA, CDR2 YSYEKL. The CDR3 has 18 amino acids. Trimming at V came to 2 bases and at J to 0 bases, leaving 12 bases not matched to a gene. In nucleotides, the CDR3 is TGCGCCAGCAGCCAACGGGACAGAATATGGCTCATGAACACTGAAGCTTTCTTT. This gives the protein CASSQRDRIWLMNTEAFF.

The chain couples TRBV29-1 to TRBJ2-5; TRBD1 aligns across 9 bases. This CDR3 is 14 amino acids long. Germline-derived CDR1 and CDR2 are SQVTM and ANQGSEA. Trimming removed 7 bases from V and 2 bases from J; junction bases left unmatched: 8. This chain's CDR3 is CSAVPGQGQETQYF. DNA of the CDR3: TGCAGCGCTGTCCCGGGACAGGGACAAGAGACCCAGTACTTC.

V usage is TRBV2 and J usage is TRBJ1-4; weak D call: TRBD1 (6 bases). The CDR3 has 15 amino acids. Germline CDR1 SNHLY, CDR2 FYNNEI. With 8 bases removed from V and 2 bases from J, the gap between germline ends came to 15 bases. CDR3 in amino acids: CASGPRGGTNEKLFF. The CDR3 coding sequence is TGTGCCAGCGGCCCCAGGGGCGGTACTAATGAAAAACTGTTTTTT.

This clone was seen a few times. The J gene is TRBJ1-3, the V gene TRBV2, with 7 bases that match TRBD1. Germline-derived CDR1 and CDR2 are SNHLY and FYNNEI. The junction had 11 bases not matched to a gene; V was cut back by 6 bases and J by 0 bases. The CDR3 is 17 amino acids. The CDR3, as DNA: TGTGCCAGCAGGGACTTTATCCGGGACAGCTCTGGAAACACCATATATTTT. Its translation: CASRDFIRDSSGNTIYF. Based on the CDR3 plus reference TRBV2 and TRBJ1-3, the full variable domain is EPEVTQTPSHQVTQMGQEVILRCVPISNHLYFYWYRQILGQKVEFLVSFYNNEISEKSEIFDDQFSVERPDGSNFTLKIRSTKLEDSAMYFCASRDFIRDSSGNTIYFGEGSWLTVV.

This chain uses TRBV5-1 with TRBJ2-2; the match to TRBD2 covers 11 bases. The ends lost 4 bases at V and 7 bases at J; junction bases unmatched: 6. The CDR3 is 15 amino acids. The germline V gene encodes CDR1 SGHRS and CDR2 YFSETQ. CDR3 coding DNA: TGCGCCAGCAGCACTACTAGCGGGAGTGTCGGGGAGCTGTTTTTT. It translates to CASSTTSGSVGELFF.

This clone came up a few times. The genes are TRBV6-1 and TRBJ1-5, with 8 positions matching TRBD1. Trimming cost V 0 bases and J 5 bases; bases outside gene matches: 12. The germline V gene encodes CDR1 MNHNS and CDR2 SASEGT. The CDR3 extends over 18 amino acids. CDR3 coding DNA: TGTGCCAGCAGTGAAGCTTCCCAGGGGGCGAATCGTTATCAGCCCCAGCATTTT. This encodes CASSEASQGANRYQPQHF.

The chain carries TRBV5-1 and TRBJ2-3, with 9 bases matching TRBD2. CDR3 length equals 17 residues. With 2 bases clipped from V and 0 bases from J, the junction kept 7 bases outside the gene matches. CDR1 is SGHRS, CDR2 YFSETQ, per germline. CDR3 region: CASSFWSGRTSTDTQYF. The CDR3 nucleotides are TGCGCCAGCAGCTTTTGGAGCGGGAGGACTAGCACAGATACGCAGTATTTT.

The rearrangement uses TRBV5-6 and TRBJ1-1; D remains unclear. Germline V CDR1 and CDR2: SGHDT, YYEEEE. The CDR3 is 14 residues long. V was clipped by 0 bases and J by 6 bases, with 12 bases between them. CDR3 DNA sequence: TGTGCCAGCAGCTTGGGGCATGGCGGCGCTGAAGCTTTCTTT. It codes for CASSLGHGGAEAFF. Variable domain in full (rest from reference TRBV5-6 and TRBJ1-1): DAGVTQSPTHLIKTRGQQVTLRCSPKSGHDTVSWYQQALGQGPQFIFQYYEEEERQRGNFPDRFSGHQFPNYSSELNVNALLLGDSALYLCASSLGHGGAEAFFGQGTRLTVV.

The genes are TRBV15 and TRBJ1-1; 8 nucleotides line up with TRBD1. The CDR3 spans 14 residues. Germline CDR1 and CDR2: LNHNV and YYDKDF (reference sequence). V trimming: 7 bases; J trimming: 5 bases; junction bases outside the gene matches: 9. As DNA, the CDR3 is TGTGCCACCACTTCGGACAGGGTTGGGACTGAAGCTTTCTTT. This encodes CATTSDRVGTEAFF. Full variable domain (outside the CDR3, taken from reference TRBV15 and TRBJ1-1): DAMVIQNPRYQVTQFGKPVTLSCSQTLNHNVMYWYQQKSSQAPKLLFHYYDKDFNNEADTPDNFQSRRPNTSFCFLDIRSPGLGDTAMYLCATTSDRVGTEAFFGQGTRLTVV.

The V gene is TRBV7-9, the J gene TRBJ2-7, with a tentative D call TRBD1 (6 bases). Trimming removed 5 bases at V and 0 bases at J, with 11 bases between. The CDR3 is 14 residues long. CDR1 SEHNR and CDR2 FQNEAQ come from the germline V gene (reference sequence). CDR3 sequence: CASSRRDISYEQYF. CDR3 bases: TGTGCCAGCAGCCGCCGGGACATCTCCTACGAGCAGTACTTC.

The chain has TRBV11-3 and TRBJ2-7, with D hard to call. Germline V gene data show CDR1 as SGHNT and CDR2 as YENEEA. The V gene lost 1 base and the J gene lost 2 bases, with 12 bases spanning the gap. The CDR3 is 15 residues long. The CDR3 loop reads CASSLAAGGTYEQYF. CDR3 nucleotides: TGTGCCAGCAGCTTAGCGGCAGGTGGTACCTACGAGCAGTACTTC.

This clone has only a few counts. J is TRBJ2-1 and V is TRBV11-2; D uncertain. CDR1 is SGHAT, CDR2 FQNNGV, per germline. The CDR3 extends over 13 amino acids. V was clipped by 0 bases and J by 7 bases, with 7 bases between them. CDR3 nucleotides: TGTGCCAGCAGCTTAGAATCCTTTAATGAGCAGTTCTTC. Protein: CASSLESFNEQFF.

The V call is TRBV9, the J call TRBJ1-4; the D is unclear. Between the trimmed V and J ends, which lost 0 bases and 1 base, there was a span of 16 bases. This CDR3 is 18 amino acids long. CDR1 is SGDLS, CDR2 YYNGEE, per germline. Here the CDR3 DNA reads TGTGCCAGCAGCGTAGGGACGATTACTCGGGGAACTAATGAAAAACTGTTTTTT. Protein product: CASSVGTITRGTNEKLFF.

V and J are TRBV7-2 and TRBJ2-5, with 7 bases fitting TRBD1. V dropped 5 bases and J dropped 5; count of bases not matched to a gene: 5. The CDR3 is 13 residues long. Germline CDR1 is SGHTA and CDR2 is FQGNSA. Written as DNA, the CDR3 is TGTGCCAGCAGCCCTGGACAGGTGGAGACCCAGTACTTC. It is translated as CASSPGQVETQYF.

The CDR3 coding sequence is TGTGCCAGCAGTTTGGAGGGGAACTATGGCTACACCTTC. Protein product: CASSLEGNYGYTF. The J gene is TRBJ1-2, the V gene TRBV28; perhaps TRBD1 as D (5 bases). Trimming removed 3 bases at V and 2 bases at J, with 7 bases between. The germline V gene has CDR1 MDHEN and CDR2 SYDVKM. CDR3 length equals 13 residues.

The chain links TRBV2 to TRBJ2-1, with TRBD1 matching over 8 bases. The CDR3 is 15 residues long. V lost 5 bases to trimming and J lost 3 bases; unmatched junction nucleotides: 6. Germline V gene lookup returns CDR1 SNHLY and CDR2 FYNNEI. In nucleotides, the CDR3 is TGTGCCAGCAGTCTCGGACAGGGCTTCTACAATGAGCAGTTCTTC. This encodes CASSLGQGFYNEQFF.

The chain employs TRBV29-1 and TRBJ1-2; the D gene is possibly TRBD1 (6 bases). With 7 bases removed from V and 2 bases from J, the gap between germline ends came to 11 bases. The CDR3 is made up of 12 amino acids. CDR1 SQVTM and CDR2 ANQGSEA come from the germline V gene. Here the CDR3 DNA reads TGCAGCGGGGTCGACAGGAACTATGGCTACACCTTC. Protein product: CSGVDRNYGYTF.

This clone showed up just a few times. The chain uses TRBV27 and TRBJ2-7; D call uncertain. Germline CDR1 MNHEY, CDR2 SMNVEV (reference sequence). The V gene lost 3 bases and the J gene lost 2 bases, with 11 bases spanning the gap. CDR3 length equals 14 residues. The CDR3 loop reads CASSLCQFPYEQYF. The CDR3, as DNA: TGTGCCAGCAGTTTGTGCCAGTTCCCCTACGAGCAGTACTTC.

This rearrangement joins TRBV2 to TRBJ2-5; D is possibly TRBD1 (6 bases). The CDR3 runs 14 residues. CDR1 is SNHLY, CDR2 FYNNEI, per germline. Trimming shortened V by 6 bases and J by 5 bases, and 16 bases separated the two germline ends. Here the CDR3 DNA reads TGTGCCAGCAGCCTCTCGACAGGTCGGGAGACCCAGTACTTC. Residues: CASSLSTGRETQYF.

The CDR3 region has the DNA TGTGCCAGCAGTTACCCGCGGGCAGACACCTACGAGCAGTACTTC. The encoded protein is CASSYPRADTYEQYF. The rearrangement links TRBV6-5 to TRBJ2-7, with D maybe TRBD2 (5 bases). The CDR3 runs 15 residues. Germline CDR1 reads MNHEY; CDR2 reads SVGAGI. The V and J ends lost 2 bases and 2 bases respectively, with 13 bases between them.

This clone showed up just once. This chain links TRBV5-1 with TRBJ2-3, with TRBD2 matching over 8 bases. CDR1 is SGHRS, CDR2 YFSETQ, per germline. The V gene end was trimmed by 1 base and the J gene end by 2 bases; junction bases not matched to a gene: 3. The CDR3 runs to 15 residues. DNA for the CDR3: TGCGCCAGCAGCTTGCGGGGGGGCAACACAGATACGCAGTATTTT. Translation: CASSLRGGNTDTQYF.